These 31 T cell receptor beta chains were sequenced from one sample in a study of cytomegalovirus exposure and HLA in healthy donors (TCRdb year 2017). The library was made by the immunoSEQ multiplex PCR assay. A mixture of 60 forward primers for TCR Vbeta segments and 13 reverse primers for TCR Jbeta segments was used in the multiplex PCR. The immuneACCESS repertoire file appears here via TCRdb, limited to in-frame rearrangements. These files lack a portion of the clones; in checked studies, under half of the deficit traces to unresolved V genes, and the cause of the others is not known. The sample has around 81,000 clones on record, 60% to 70% of them singletons. Around 6% of the sample is in the top ten clones. Sequenced: PBMCs. All receptors derive from a man younger than 45 in good health and CMV-seropositive.

CDR3 nucleotide sequence: TGTGCCAGCAGTGAAGGAAGGACAGTTAACTATGGCTACACCTTC. Its translation: CASSEGRTVNYGYTF. J is TRBJ1-2 and V is TRBV6-1, with a weak D call TRBD1 (6 bases). Looked up from germline, CDR1 is MNHNS and CDR2 is SASEGT. This CDR3 comprises 15 residues. V lost 1 base, J lost 1 base, and 10 bases lay in between.

The chain uses TRBV2 and TRBJ2-7; 10 bases map to TRBD2. Germline assignment: CDR1 SNHLY and CDR2 FYNNEI. The CDR3 is made up of 15 amino acids. The V and J ends lost 1 base and 5 bases, in that order; junction bases with no gene match: 5. Here the CDR3 DNA reads TGTGCCAGCAGTGAAGGATTAGCGGGGGGCCACGAGCAGTACTTC. It encodes CASSEGLAGGHEQYF.

This rearrangement joins TRBV29-1 to TRBJ1-4, with D possibly being TRBD1 (5 bases). V was clipped by 7 bases and J by 7 bases, with 13 bases between them. The germline CDR1 and CDR2 sequences are SQVTM and ANQGSEA. CDR3 length: 12 residues. This CDR3 reads CSGRLGAEKLFF. The CDR3 DNA follows: TGCAGCGGTCGGCTAGGGGCTGAAAAACTGTTTTTT. The variable domain in full, completed from reference TRBV29-1 and TRBJ1-4, reads SAVISQKPSRDICQRGTSLTIQCQVDSQVTMMFWYRQQPGQSLTLIATANQGSEATYESGFVIDKFPISRPNLTFSTLTVSNMSPEDSSIYLCSGRLGAEKLFFGSGTQLSVL.

This rearrangement joins TRBV7-9 to TRBJ2-7; 10 bases line up with TRBD2. The CDR3 has 14 residues. Germline values: CDR1 SEHNR, CDR2 FQNEAQ (reference sequence). Trimming removed 3 bases from V and 3 bases from J; junction bases left unmatched: 2. The CDR3 sequence: CASSLGTSDYEQYF. The CDR3 DNA reads TGTGCCAGCAGCTTGGGGACTAGCGACTACGAGCAGTACTTC.

V is TRBV29-1 and J is TRBJ2-2; a possible D gene is TRBD2 (7 bases). Deletions cut 1 base from V and 2 bases from J, with 14 bases between. The CDR3 is 16 residues long. The germline CDR1 and CDR2 sequences are SQVTM and ANQGSEA. CDR3 in amino acids: CSVEVRGPGNTGELFF. Written as DNA, the CDR3 is TGCAGCGTTGAAGTGCGGGGGCCCGGCAACACCGGGGAGCTGTTTTTT.

A few counts support this clone. The rearrangement links TRBV2 to TRBJ2-7; 11 bases are shared with TRBD2. CDR3 length: 14 residues. V dropped 8 bases and J dropped 2; count of bases not matched to a gene: 5. Germline CDR1 SNHLY, CDR2 FYNNEI. CDR3 nucleotides: TGTGCCAGCGGGCTAGCGGGAGGCCCCTACGAGCAGTACTTC. This codes for CASGLAGGPYEQYF.

Relative to its sample, this clone is medium-sized (0.01 to 0.1%). The chain is built from TRBV7-9 and TRBJ2-1, with 7 nucleotides matching TRBD2. The CDR3 contains 14 residues. Germline CDR1 is SEHNR and CDR2 is FQNEAQ (reference sequence). J gave up 6 bases and V 7 bases, and 9 bases lay outside the gene matches. The CDR3 coding sequence is TGTGCCAGCACTTGGGTGGGGGGGGTCAATGAGCAGTTCTTC. Its protein is CASTWVGGVNEQFF.

The rearrangement joins TRBV29-1 to TRBJ2-7; D unresolved. Trimming took off 6 bases at V and 3 bases at J, with 6 bases between the two ends. CDR3 size: 10 residues. Looked up from germline, CDR1 is SQVTM and CDR2 is ANQGSEA. In nucleotides, the CDR3 is TGCAGCGTCACAAACTACGAGCAGTACTTC. Translating it yields CSVTNYEQYF.

In this sample, this clone turned up a few times. The chain joins TRBV4-3 to TRBJ2-3; D unresolved. The germline gives CDR1 LGHNA, CDR2 YSLEER. The CDR3 totals 14 residues. V was clipped by 0 bases and J by 2 bases, with 6 bases between them. The CDR3 DNA is TGCGCCAGCAGCCAAGATGTCAACACAGATACGCAGTATTTT. Translated, it gives CASSQDVNTDTQYF.

CDR3 protein: CASSLFLSGQGKTEAFF. In nucleotides, the CDR3 is TGTGCCAGCAGTTTGTTCCTTTCGGGACAGGGAAAAACTGAAGCTTTCTTT. V gene TRBV28 combines with J gene TRBJ1-1; 9 positions match TRBD1. Germline CDR1 is MDHEN and CDR2 is SYDVKM. This CDR3 is built from 17 residues. Losses at the gene ends were 3 bases for V and 5 bases for J; bases not matched to a gene: 13.

This clone has a handful of counts. V is TRBV6-5 and J is TRBJ2-1, with 8 bases aligning to TRBD2. The germline V gene has CDR1 MNHEY and CDR2 SVGAGI. Trimming took 5 bases from V and 4 from J; bases not matched to a gene: 7. This CDR3 contains 15 residues. The chain's CDR3 is CASSTAGGSYNEQFF. CDR3 in DNA: TGTGCCAGCAGTACTGCGGGGGGATCTTACAATGAGCAGTTCTTC.

This rearrangement joins TRBV7-6 to TRBJ2-5, with TRBD2 as a possible D gene (6 bases). The V and J ends lost 2 bases and 1 base respectively, with 8 bases between them. The length of the CDR3 is 14 residues. Germline V gene sequence: CDR1 SGHVS, CDR2 FNYEAQ. CDR3 sequence: CASSLLGGQETQYF. CDR3 bases: TGTGCCAGCAGCTTATTGGGGGGCCAAGAGACCCAGTACTTC.

The chain combines TRBV6-5 with TRBJ2-7; 11 bases align to TRBD1. Germline-derived CDR1 and CDR2 are MNHEY and SVGAGI. J was trimmed by 7 bases and V by 4 bases; bases with no gene match: 6. The CDR3 runs to 14 residues. The DNA of the CDR3 is TGTGCCAGCAGTTTTGGACAGGGGGCAGGGGAGCAGTACTTC. This encodes CASSFGQGAGEQYF.

J is TRBJ2-1 and V is TRBV2, with 7 bases identical to TRBD2. V lost 10 bases to trimming and J lost 2 bases; unmatched junction nucleotides: 8. The CDR3 runs 14 residues. Germline CDR1 reads SNHLY; CDR2 reads FYNNEI. The CDR3 DNA reads as TGTGCCACTCAAGGCGGGGGTGCCTACAATGAGCAGTTCTTC. It is translated as CATQGGGAYNEQFF.

This rearrangement joins TRBV27 to TRBJ1-5; D is perhaps TRBD1 (5 bases). The CDR3 spans 15 residues. Between the trimmed V and J ends, which lost 0 bases and 3 bases, there was a span of 9 bases. Germline assignment: CDR1 MNHEY and CDR2 SMNVEV (reference sequence). The CDR3 is CASSLSAGLNQPQHF. CDR3 coding DNA: TGTGCCAGCAGTTTATCGGCAGGGCTCAATCAGCCCCAGCATTTT.

This clone appeared a few times. The J gene is TRBJ2-3, the V gene TRBV7-2; 7 nucleotides agree with TRBD1. V trimming: 4 bases; J trimming: 9 bases; junction bases outside the gene matches: 7. This CDR3 has 13 residues. Germline CDR1 is SGHTA and CDR2 is FQGNSA. In DNA, the CDR3 is TGTGCCAGCAGCTCTCTTAACAGGGGAACGCAGTATTTT. This sequence encodes CASSSLNRGTQYF.

The chain joins TRBV28 to TRBJ2-3, with 9 bases identical to TRBD2. V shed 5 bases, J shed 6 bases, and the junction held 12 bases outside the gene matches. Germline V CDR1 and CDR2: MDHEN, SYDVKM. There are 16 residues in the CDR3. CDR3 in DNA: TGTGCCAGCAGTCCTGGCGAGCGGGGGGTGTTGGATACGCAGTATTTT. Translated, it gives CASSPGERGVLDTQYF.

The chain carries TRBV2 and TRBJ1-1; a possible D gene is TRBD1 (6 bases). CDR1 and CDR2 from the germline V gene are SNHLY and FYNNEI. The CDR3 loop spans 13 amino acids. Trimming cost V 5 bases and J 4 bases, with 11 bases left between them. The CDR3 coding sequence is TGTGCCAGCAGTCCGAACAGGGCCACTGAAGCTTTCTTT. This translates into CASSPNRATEAFF.

This chain connects TRBV28 to TRBJ1-2; 8 bases are shared with TRBD1. CDR3 length equals 13 residues. V gave up 6 bases and J gave up 4 bases; unmatched junction bases: 4. From germline, CDR1 is MDHEN and CDR2 SYDVKM. The CDR3 sequence is CASRTGVAYGYTF. For the CDR3, the DNA is TGTGCCAGCAGGACAGGGGTTGCCTATGGCTACACCTTC.

This chain joins TRBV7-3 and TRBJ2-1; TRBD2 matches at 10 bases. The CDR3 spans 14 residues. The germline V gene encodes CDR1 SGHTA and CDR2 FQGTGA. Germline trimming cut 5 bases from V and 4 bases from J; bases unmatched to any gene: 2. CDR3 sequence reads: CASSRTSGYNEQFF. In DNA, the CDR3 is TGTGCCAGCAGCCGGACTAGCGGTTACAATGAGCAGTTCTTC.

This CDR3 reads CSVGVTANYGYTF. The CDR3 region has the DNA TGCAGCGTTGGTGTGACAGCCAACTATGGCTACACCTTC. The chain has TRBV29-1 and TRBJ1-2, with a weak D call TRBD1 (5 bases). V lost 4 bases, J lost 2 bases, and 11 bases lay in between. This CDR3 has 13 residues. CDR1 is SQVTM and CDR2 is ANQGSEA in the germline V gene.

This clone has just a few counts. The chain recombines TRBV2 with TRBJ1-4; D might be TRBD1 (6 bases). This CDR3 is built from 15 residues. The germline V and J ends were trimmed by 6 bases and 0 bases, with 11 bases remaining between them. From germline, CDR1 is SNHLY and CDR2 FYNNEI. Here the CDR3 reads CASSYYRATNEKLFF. The CDR3 bases are TGTGCCAGCAGCTACTACAGGGCAACTAATGAAAAACTGTTTTTT.

The chain recombines TRBV4-2 with TRBJ1-5; no clear D gene. The CDR3 runs 15 residues. V lost 5 bases and J 3 bases, leaving 14 bases between the germline ends. Germline V gene data show CDR1 as LGHNA and CDR2 as YNFKEQ. The CDR3 spells CASSEREGSNQPQHF. For the CDR3, the DNA is TGTGCCAGCAGCGAGCGGGAGGGATCCAATCAGCCCCAGCATTTT.

The chain recombines TRBV5-3 with TRBJ2-5; D might be TRBD1 (5 bases). TRBV5-3 is filed as an ORF, its function uncertain. V lost 0 bases and J lost 2, with 14 bases in between. The CDR3 has 16 residues. CDR3 loop: CARSLEQALLQETQYF. CDR3 coding DNA: TGTGCCAGAAGCTTGGAACAGGCCTTGCTACAAGAGACCCAGTACTTC.

The V gene is TRBV6-5, the J gene TRBJ2-7, with 11 bases identical to TRBD1. J gave up 1 base and V 5 bases, and 4 bases lay outside the gene matches. The CDR3 covers 15 residues. Germline V gene sequence: CDR1 MNHEY, CDR2 SVGAGI. The CDR3 sequence: CASSLGDRGSYEQYF. The CDR3 nucleotides read TGTGCCAGCAGTCTGGGGGACAGGGGGTCCTACGAGCAGTACTTC.

V usage is TRBV5-4 and J usage is TRBJ2-3; TRBD2 aligns across 12 bases. CDR1 is SGHNT, CDR2 YYREEE, per germline (reference sequence). With 3 bases clipped from V and 5 bases from J, the junction kept 4 bases outside the gene matches. This CDR3 is 15 amino acids long. CDR3 coding DNA: TGTGCCAGCAGCTACCTAGCGGGGGGGTTAGATACGCAGTATTTT. This translates into CASSYLAGGLDTQYF.

V is TRBV7-9 and J is TRBJ1-1; TRBD1 agrees at 7 bases. The CDR3 has 16 amino acids. With 5 bases clipped from V and 4 bases from J, the junction kept 13 bases outside the gene matches. Germline loops: CDR1 SEHNR, CDR2 FQNEAQ (reference sequence). The CDR3 loop is CASSHDRDGASTEAFF. The CDR3, as DNA: TGTGCCAGCAGCCACGACAGGGACGGTGCGAGCACTGAAGCTTTCTTT.

The V and J genes are TRBV7-8 and TRBJ2-5; 16 bases fit TRBD2. Germline V gene lookup returns CDR1 SGHVS and CDR2 FQNEAQ. The ends lost 6 bases at V and 4 bases at J; junction bases unmatched: 8. This CDR3 is built from 17 residues. The chain's CDR3 is CASRSPGLAGGGETQYF. In nucleotides, the CDR3 is TGTGCCAGCAGGAGTCCGGGACTAGCGGGAGGGGGAGAGACCCAGTACTTC.

This rearrangement joins TRBV5-6 to TRBJ2-7, with 10 bases identical to TRBD2. Trimming at V came to 0 bases and at J to 3 bases, leaving 15 bases not matched to a gene. The CDR3 runs 19 residues. CDR1 is SGHDT and CDR2 is YYEEEE in the germline V gene. The CDR3 region has the DNA TGTGCCAGCAGCTTGGGTGCGGCTAGCGGGAGTCTGAGCTACTACGAGCAGTACTTC. Protein product: CASSLGAASGSLSYYEQYF.

This sequence joins TRBV6-6 and TRBJ2-1, with 10 nucleotides matching TRBD2. Germline-derived CDR1 and CDR2 are MNHNY and SVGAGI (reference sequence). V lost 0 bases to trimming and J lost 10 bases; unmatched junction nucleotides: 6. This CDR3 contains 15 residues. The CDR3 protein is CASSYSGSGGSEQFF. Written as DNA, the CDR3 is TGTGCCAGCAGTTACTCGGGTAGCGGGGGGTCGGAGCAGTTCTTC.

The rearrangement uses TRBV7-3 and TRBJ2-1; 7 bases agree with TRBD2. The CDR3 has 15 residues. Germline V lookup: CDR1 SGHTA, CDR2 FQGTGA. Trimming took 5 bases from V and 6 from J; bases not matched to a gene: 10. The CDR3 sequence is CASSQQAGVGNEQFF. The CDR3 nucleotides are TGTGCCAGCAGCCAGCAGGCGGGAGTGGGCAATGAGCAGTTCTTC.